This record concerns one TCR beta chain sequence. No antigen is known for it. These data are taken from a study of CXCR3-negative and CXCR3-positive naive CD8 T cells. General study points: Relative to CXCR3-negative naive cells, CXCR3-positive naive cells had more hydrophobic TRB CDR3s. Memory, not naive, CXCR3-negative and CXCR3-positive cells differed in TRBV-TRBJ usage.

The method, 5' RACE with UMI labels, was used to prepare the TRB cDNA libraries. TCRdb reanalyzed the 5' RACE reads, giving one entry per CDR3 protein sequence and no DNA. This table holds roughly 7,300 distinct CDR3 sequences. The length of the CDR3 is 13 residues. Germline V lookup: CDR1 MNHEY, CDR2 SMNVEV (reference sequence). The rearrangement joins TRBV27 to TRBJ2-4; the D call from TCRdb, TRBD1, cannot be confirmed without DNA. This TCR was recovered from a human donor in good health. Some clones in this sample may be carry-over from other donors' samples. Sequencing was done on a sample of naive CXCR3+ CD8+ T cells from blood. Subset defined: CD45RO-CCR7+CD27+CD95- naive CD8+ T cells expressing CXCR3 (TNR3+). The CDR3 protein is CASSPPYKNIQYF.